The entry below gives a single T cell receptor beta chain sequence along with its context. The sample holds many counts of this clonotype. Its antigen is unknown. Qualities for individual bases were not recorded, and no much larger clone is one base off. Only healthy Caucasian donors were included. Three pairs of female monozygotic twins, all aged about 18 to 30 years, were included in the twin cohort. The RNA used for TCR libraries was isolated from peripheral blood mononuclear cells. The data stem from a study of identical twins (dated by TCRdb to the mid-2010s). Regarding the complete study: To test whether fetal clonotypes persist, this study deep-sequenced TCR alpha and beta repertoires from monozygotic twins, from unrelated adults of various ages, and from cord blood. To rule out contamination, replicate twin experiments were performed at different times with different library preparation protocols.

Per the germline V gene (reference sequence), PRHDT is the CDR1 and FYEKMQ is the CDR2. V loses 4 bases of germline sequence and J loses 8 bases, and the interval between the two ends is 21 bases. The CDR3, cysteine through phenylalanine, is 16 amino acids long. Only the CDR3 DNA stays, 48 bases, in frame from base 1. Beyond this particular receptor, the publication reports: Recombination models systematically underestimated out-of-frame TCR alpha sharing in monozygotic twins but agreed with sharing between unrelated individuals. Because the same donors could not be followed over many years, the conclusions relied on cross-sectional statistical analysis. Out-of-frame TCR alpha sequences shared between twins showed an excess of low generation-probability sequences compared with coincidental sharing between unrelated individuals. Zero-insertion analyses could be partly confounded by invariant T cells such as MAIT and iNKT, although diverse VJ usage argued against such confounding for most clonotypes. In beta out-of-frame sequences, excess twin sharing was weaker, because having fewer shared sequences lowered the signal-to-noise ratio. Fewer insertions were carried by abundant cord blood beta clonotypes; a weaker similar trend was observed in young adult naive repertoires, while no such trend was observed in memory repertoires.

Preparation of the library involved 5' RACE. TCRdb shows the sequencer as Illumina HiSeq 2000. A universal primer binding site was added through template switching, and the final cDNA carried a unique molecular identifier so that TCR cDNA molecules could be counted accurately. Specific primers in the conserved constant-segment region were used to synthesize first-strand cDNA for TCR alpha and beta chains. Each cDNA library was double barcoded, with a SMART-Mk sample barcode plus Illumina barcodes, to control for contamination. TruSeq adapter sequences along with Illumina sample barcodes were introduced in two successive PCR steps. The Illumina HiSeq platform was used with custom primers to sequence TCR alpha and beta cDNA libraries. Turning to the authors' computational methods: MiGEC was used to process raw reads and extract unique molecular identifiers, and MiXCR was used to find CDR3 positions. Recombination models were inferred per individual with the repgenHMM and IGoR tools using an EM algorithm. The tcR package in R was used for shared clonotype analysis, with sharing normalized by the product of cloneset sizes. To study raw recombination without the effects of thymic and clonal selection, out-of-frame nonproductive sequences were analyzed. TCRdb took the public reads, trimmed them with fastp at Q25, ran MiXCR for clone calling and kept in-frame beta chains. Rows with one shared CDR3 protein collapse into an entry with the most common genes and DNA. The V and J calls shown here were made by TCRdb, not taken from the authors' results. This sample holds a few hundred thousand distinct CDR3 sequences; over 8.5% were observed only once. Under 3% of the sample is taken by the ten largest.

This same sample was also taken into another study, of yellow fever vaccine responses in identical twins. Reported in the second study: The T cell response to vaccination in identical twins was reported by the authors to appear partly convergent and partly personalized. The study precisely tracked vaccine-responding T cell clones in identical twins.

The source of this sequence is a woman under 30 in good health. The sample comprised PBMCs. The receptor chain draws on TRBV13 and TRBJ2-1, with TRBD1 tentatively as D gene (6 bases match). The DNA sequence reads TGTGCCAGCAGCTCCACCCCGAGACAGGATGGGGATGAGCAGTTCTTC. This encodes CASSSTPRQDGDEQFF.